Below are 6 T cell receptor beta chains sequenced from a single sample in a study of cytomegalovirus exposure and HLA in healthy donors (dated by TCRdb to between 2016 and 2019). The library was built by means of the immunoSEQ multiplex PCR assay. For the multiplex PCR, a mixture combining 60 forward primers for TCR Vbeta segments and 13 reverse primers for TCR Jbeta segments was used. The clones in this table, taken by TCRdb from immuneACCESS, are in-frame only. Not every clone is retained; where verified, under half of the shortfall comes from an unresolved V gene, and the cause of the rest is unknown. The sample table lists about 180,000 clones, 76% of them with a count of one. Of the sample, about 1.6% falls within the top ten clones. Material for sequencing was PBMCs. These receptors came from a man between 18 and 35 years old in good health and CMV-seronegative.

The CDR3: CASSLNWGDPGSPLHF. DNA of the CDR3: TGCGCCAGCAGCTTGAACTGGGGCGACCCGGGTTCACCCCTCCACTTT. The J gene is TRBJ1-6, the V gene TRBV5-1; the D gene is possibly TRBD1 (5 bases). The CDR3 totals 16 residues. The V gene's germline CDR1 is SGHRS and CDR2 YFSETQ. V was cut by 1 base and J by 9 bases, with 17 bases left in between.

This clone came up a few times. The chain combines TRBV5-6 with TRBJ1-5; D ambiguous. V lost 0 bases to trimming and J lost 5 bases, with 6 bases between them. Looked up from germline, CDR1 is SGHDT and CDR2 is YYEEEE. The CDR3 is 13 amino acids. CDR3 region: CASSLAPDQPQHF. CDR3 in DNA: TGTGCCAGCAGCTTGGCCCCGGATCAGCCCCAGCATTTT.

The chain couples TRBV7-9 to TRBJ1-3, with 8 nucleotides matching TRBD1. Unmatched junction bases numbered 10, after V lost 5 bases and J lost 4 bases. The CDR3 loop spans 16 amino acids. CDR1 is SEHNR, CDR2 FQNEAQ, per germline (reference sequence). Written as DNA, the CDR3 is TGTGCCAGCAGCGAATCGACAGGGGACACGGGAAACACCATATATTTT. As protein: CASSESTGDTGNTIYF.

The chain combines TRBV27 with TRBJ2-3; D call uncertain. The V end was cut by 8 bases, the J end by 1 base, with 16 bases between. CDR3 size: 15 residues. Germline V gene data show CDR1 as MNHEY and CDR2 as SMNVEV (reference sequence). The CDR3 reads CASGVAGYGTDTQYF. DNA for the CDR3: TGTGCCAGCGGAGTGGCCGGATACGGCACAGATACGCAGTATTTT.

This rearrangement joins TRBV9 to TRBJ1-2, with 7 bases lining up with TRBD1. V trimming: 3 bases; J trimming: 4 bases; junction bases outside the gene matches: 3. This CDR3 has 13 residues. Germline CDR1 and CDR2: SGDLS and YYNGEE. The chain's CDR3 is CASSGGTAYGYTF. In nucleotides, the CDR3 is TGTGCCAGCAGCGGCGGGACAGCCTATGGCTACACCTTC.

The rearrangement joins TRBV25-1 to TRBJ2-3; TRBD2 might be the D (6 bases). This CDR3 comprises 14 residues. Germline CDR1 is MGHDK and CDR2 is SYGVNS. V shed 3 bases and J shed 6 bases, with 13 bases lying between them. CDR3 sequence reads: CASSDPGTSDTQYF. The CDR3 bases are TGTGCCAGCAGTGACCCTGGGACTTCGGATACGCAGTATTTT.